One and the same sample provided the 29 T cell receptor beta chains below, sequenced in a study of blood T cell repertoires in COVID-19. Produced via immunoSEQ multiplex PCR; TCRdb's table is partial and in-frame only. Among approximately 280,000 clones listed, 88% were seen once. Input material: peripheral blood. The receptors here all came from a man in his late teens or twenties with active or convalescent COVID-19.

The chain combines TRBV7-2 with TRBJ2-1, with no clear D. Trimming took off 5 bases at V and 8 bases at J, with 13 bases between the two ends. The germline V gene has CDR1 SGHTA and CDR2 FQGNSA. The CDR3 length is 13 residues. CDR3 sequence: CASSIPSVHEQFF. The DNA of the CDR3 is TGTGCCAGCAGCATCCCCAGCGTGCATGAGCAGTTCTTC.

The J gene is TRBJ1-2, the V gene TRBV10-3, with D uncertain. The CDR3 loop spans 18 amino acids. With 2 bases removed from V and 2 bases from J, the gap between germline ends came to 21 bases. CDR1 and CDR2 (germline): ENHRY, SYGVKD. CDR3 DNA sequence: TGTGCCATCAGTGAGGCAATGGGGAGGGCCCGCGGAAACTATGGCTACACCTTC. It codes for CAISEAMGRARGNYGYTF.

This chain links TRBV21-1 with TRBJ1-1; the D call in the table, TRBD1, was not verified against the DNA. TRBV21-1 is tagged as a pseudogene. The CDR3 sequence is 18 residues long. The CDR3 DNA sequence: TGTGCCAGCAGCAAAGACCCACGGGACAGGGAGGCTAACACTGAAGCTTTCTTT. This encodes CASSKDPRDREANTEAFF.

The chain carries TRBV27 and TRBJ1-6; TRBD1 matches at 7 bases. Germline values: CDR1 MNHEY, CDR2 SMNVEV (reference sequence). V gave up 7 bases and J gave up 4 bases; unmatched junction bases: 4. The CDR3 is 14 amino acids. CDR3 nucleotides: TGTGCCAGCACCGACAGGGATTATAATTCACCCCTCCACTTT. Protein sequence: CASTDRDYNSPLHF.

The chain recombines TRBV19 with TRBJ1-3, with TRBD1 as a possible D gene (6 bases). This CDR3 spans 16 amino acids. Germline CDR1 and CDR2: LNHDA and SQIVND (reference sequence). Trimming removed 5 bases from V and 0 bases from J, with 14 bases in between. The chain's CDR3 is CASSPKGGGSGNTIYF. As DNA, the CDR3 is TGTGCCAGTAGTCCGAAGGGAGGGGGCTCTGGAAACACCATATATTTT.

The chain couples TRBV5-5 to TRBJ1-6; 7 bases map to TRBD1. The CDR3 is made up of 15 amino acids. V shed 4 bases and J 5 bases; nucleotides not matched to a gene: 6. From germline, CDR1 is SGHKS and CDR2 YYEKEE (reference sequence). CDR3 residues: CASSPGTANNSPLHF. CDR3 bases: TGTGCCAGCAGCCCCGGGACAGCGAATAATTCACCCCTCCACTTT. The complete variable domain, with remaining parts taken from reference TRBV5-5 and TRBJ1-6, reads DAGVTQSPTHLIKTRGQQVTLRCSPISGHKSVSWYQQVLGQGPQFIFQYYEKEERGRGNFPDRFSARQFPNYSSELNVNALLLGDSALYLCASSPGTANNSPLHFGNGTRLTVT.

The J gene is TRBJ2-1, the V gene TRBV19, with TRBD2 as a possible D gene (5 bases). Deletions cut 4 bases from V and 0 bases from J, with 10 bases between. The CDR3 extends over 15 amino acids. Germline assignment: CDR1 LNHDA and CDR2 SQIVND (reference sequence). CDR3: CASSTAGRSYNEQFF. As DNA, the CDR3 is TGTGCCAGTAGTACGGCGGGCCGCTCCTACAATGAGCAGTTCTTC.

The gene calls are TRBV7-9 and TRBJ2-4; 10 bases align to TRBD1. The CDR3 spans 15 residues. The germline V gene has CDR1 SEHNR and CDR2 FQNEAQ (reference sequence). V dropped 7 bases and J dropped 5; count of bases not matched to a gene: 8. Here the CDR3 reads CASTGTGVFQNIQYF. The DNA of the CDR3 is TGTGCCAGCACCGGGACAGGGGTTTTCCAAAACATTCAGTACTTC.

The chain combines TRBV3-1 (or the pseudogene TRBV3-2) with TRBJ2-7; tentatively, D is TRBD1 (6 bases). Germline V lookup: CDR1 LGHDT, CDR2 YNNKEL (reference sequence). Trimming took 0 bases from V and 6 from J, leaving 15 bases between them. This CDR3 is built from 15 residues. The CDR3 is CASSQDPGRGREQYF. CDR3 bases: TGTGCCAGCAGCCAAGATCCGGGCAGGGGTCGCGAGCAGTACTTC.

The gene calls are TRBV3-1 (or the pseudogene TRBV3-2) and TRBJ2-6, with TRBD1 matching 8 bases. The V and J ends lost 3 bases and 4 bases, in that order; junction bases with no gene match: 8. CDR1 is LGHDT and CDR2 is YNNKEL in the germline V gene (reference sequence). This CDR3 is 17 amino acids long. In nucleotides, the CDR3 is TGTGCCAGCAGCCACGAGGGGGGACAGGACGGGGCCAACGTCCTGACTTTC. Translated: CASSHEGGQDGANVLTF.

The chain uses TRBV7-2 and TRBJ2-1; 10 nucleotides align to TRBD2. With V trimmed by 5 bases and J by 4 bases, 5 bases remained unmatched. There are 15 residues in the CDR3. Germline V gene data show CDR1 as SGHTA and CDR2 as FQGNSA. The CDR3 is CASSQSGGAYNEQFF. The CDR3 DNA follows: TGTGCCAGCAGCCAAAGCGGGGGGGCTTACAATGAGCAGTTCTTC.

The genes are TRBV15 and TRBJ2-7, with 8 bases that match TRBD2. The junction had 6 bases not matched to a gene; V was cut back by 4 bases and J by 4 bases. Germline values: CDR1 LNHNV, CDR2 YYDKDF (reference sequence). This CDR3 contains 14 residues. The DNA of the CDR3 is TGTGCCACCAGCATCGGCGGGGGGTATTACGAGCAGTACTTC. Translation: CATSIGGGYYEQYF.

This chain links TRBV5-4 with TRBJ2-5, with 8 bases lining up with TRBD2. The V segment lost 6 bases and the J segment 4 bases; nucleotides outside the gene matches: 26. The CDR3 consists of 20 residues. CDR1 SGHNT and CDR2 YYREEE come from the germline V gene (reference sequence). The CDR3 DNA is TGTGCCAGCACACAATGGGGTTCTCACGTGGGACTAGAGATTTTAGAGACCCAGTACTTC. Translation gives CASTQWGSHVGLEILETQYF.

The genes are TRBV7-2 and TRBJ1-5; D not resolved. CDR1 and CDR2 from the germline V gene are SGHTA and FQGNSA. This CDR3 region has 15 residues. Between the trimmed V and J ends, which lost 2 bases and 4 bases, there was a span of 12 bases. CDR3 DNA sequence: TGTGCCAGCAGCTTAACCCCAGGAGGGAATCAGCCCCAGCATTTT. Its translation is CASSLTPGGNQPQHF.

Here the CDR3 DNA reads TGTGCCAGCTCATCCTTTGACCCTAGCTCTGGAAACACCATATATTTT. Translation: CASSSFDPSSGNTIYF. The V call is TRBV18, the J call TRBJ1-3; D is uncertain. This CDR3 region has 16 residues. Trimming took off 5 bases at V and 0 bases at J, with 14 bases between the two ends. Germline V gives CDR1 KGHSH, CDR2 LQKENI.

The rearrangement links TRBV5-6 to TRBJ1-2; 8 positions agree with TRBD1. CDR3 size: 17 residues. CDR1 is SGHDT and CDR2 is YYEEEE in the germline V gene. The V segment lost 4 bases and the J segment 4 bases; nucleotides outside the gene matches: 15. Here the CDR3 DNA reads TGTGCCAGCAGCCCTGGCCTTGGACAGGGCGGTGCCTATGGCTACACCTTC. It codes for CASSPGLGQGGAYGYTF.

The chain has TRBV11-2 and TRBJ1-6; TRBD1 matches 8 bases. This CDR3 is 19 amino acids long. Germline V gene data show CDR1 as SGHAT and CDR2 as FQNNGV. The trim removed 0 bases at V and 0 bases at J, leaving 7 bases unmatched. CDR3 sequence (DNA): TGTGCCAGCAGCTTAGAGCAGGGGGCCGTGAGCTCCTATAATTCACCCCTCCACTTT. Residues: CASSLEQGAVSSYNSPLHF.

This clone has just one count. The chain has TRBV6-2 or TRBV6-3 and TRBJ1-5; TRBD1 is a possible D gene (5 bases). The V end was cut by 0 bases, the J end by 3 bases, with 15 bases between. Germline lookup yields CDR1 MNHEY and CDR2 SVGEGT. The CDR3 length is 17 residues. CDR3 amino acids: CASSYSIWGRDNQPQHF. The CDR3 coding sequence is TGTGCCAGCAGTTACTCGATTTGGGGCAGGGACAATCAGCCCCAGCATTTT.

On this clone: Other DNA sequences in this sample translate to the same CDR3. The V gene is TRBV7-9, the J gene TRBJ2-7, with D uncertain. Trimming took off 0 bases at V and 4 bases at J, with 7 bases between the two ends. CDR3 length equals 13 residues. From germline, CDR1 is SEHNR and CDR2 FQNEAQ (reference sequence). CDR3 nucleotides: TGTGCCAGCAGCTTAGCCACAGATTACGAGCAGTACTTC. Amino acids: CASSLATDYEQYF.

This chain uses TRBV12-5 with TRBJ1-1, with D uncertain. CDR1 and CDR2 from the germline V gene are LGHNT and FRNRAP. V was shortened by 3 bases and J by 4 bases, with 12 bases between the two germline ends. The CDR3 consists of 14 residues. As DNA, the CDR3 is TGTGCTAGTGGTTTCGGCGGCCGTGGCACTGAAGCTTTCTTT. It is translated as CASGFGGRGTEAFF.

The V and J genes are TRBV7-9 and TRBJ1-2, with 12 nucleotides matching TRBD1. The CDR3 contains 19 residues. V shed 5 bases, J shed 3 bases, and the junction held 16 bases outside the gene matches. Germline CDR1 SEHNR, CDR2 FQNEAQ (reference sequence). CDR3 loop: CASSGYDRDRGRVDYGYTF. In DNA, the CDR3 is TGTGCCAGCAGCGGATACGATCGGGACAGGGGGCGTGTGGACTATGGCTACACCTTC.

The gene calls are TRBV25-1 and TRBJ2-7; TRBD2 agrees at 12 bases. The CDR3 loop spans 14 amino acids. CDR1 is MGHDK and CDR2 is SYGVNS in the germline V gene. V lost 4 bases and J lost 7; bases outside the gene matches: 5. CDR3 protein: CASSGLAGVQEQYF. The CDR3 coding sequence is TGTGCCAGCAGTGGACTAGCGGGGGTGCAGGAGCAGTACTTC.

J is TRBJ1-2 and V is TRBV10-3, with unresolved D. The CDR3 is 15 amino acids. V gave up 2 bases and J gave up 2 bases, with 12 bases separating them. The germline V gene encodes CDR1 ENHRY and CDR2 SYGVKD. CDR3 sequence reads: CAISEPRTGNYGYTF. In DNA, the CDR3 is TGTGCCATCAGTGAGCCTCGGACTGGAAACTATGGCTACACCTTC.

V is TRBV9 and J is TRBJ2-7; a weak D match, TRBD2 (6 bases). The CDR3 is 12 amino acids. CDR1 is SGDLS, CDR2 YYNGEE, per germline. Trimming cost V 0 bases and J 9 bases, with 10 bases left between them. In DNA form, the CDR3 reads TGTGCCAGCAGCGTAGGGGGAGGCGCGCAGTACTTC. Translation: CASSVGGGAQYF.

The rearrangement links TRBV19 to TRBJ1-5, with 11 nucleotides matching TRBD1. Germline values: CDR1 LNHDA, CDR2 SQIVND (reference sequence). The V and J ends lost 2 bases and 8 bases, in that order; junction bases with no gene match: 5. This CDR3 contains 15 residues. The CDR3 nucleotides read TGTGCCAGTAGTATAAGGACAGGGGGCCGGGAGCCCCAGCATTTT. Protein sequence: CASSIRTGGREPQHF.

CDR3: CSASDQGGNEQFF. CDR3 nucleotide sequence: TGCAGTGCTAGTGACCAGGGCGGAAATGAGCAGTTCTTC. The V and J genes are TRBV20-1 and TRBJ2-1, with a possible D match to TRBD1 (5 bases). Deletions cut 3 bases from V and 7 bases from J, with 13 bases between. This CDR3 region has 13 residues. The germline CDR1 and CDR2 sequences are DFQATT and SNEGSKA (reference sequence).

V is TRBV14 and J is TRBJ2-3; 8 nucleotides agree with TRBD1. CDR3 size: 14 residues. The trim removed 0 bases at V and 6 bases at J, leaving 2 bases unmatched. The V gene's germline CDR1 is SGHDN and CDR2 FVKESK. CDR3 amino acids: CASSQDRGPDTQYF. CDR3 coding DNA: TGTGCCAGCAGCCAAGACAGGGGGCCGGATACGCAGTATTTT.

This chain connects TRBV29-1 to TRBJ2-3, with 11 nucleotides matching TRBD1. The CDR3 contains 20 residues. J lost 4 bases, V lost 0 bases, and 18 bases had no gene match. The germline CDR1 and CDR2 sequences are SQVTM and ANQGSEA. CDR3 sequence reads: CSVEDSGSMGQGVRPDTQYF. The CDR3 DNA reads as TGCAGCGTTGAAGATTCGGGCTCGATGGGACAGGGGGTTAGGCCAGATACGCAGTATTTT.

The V and J genes are TRBV5-5 and TRBJ1-1; D is undetermined. The V gene's germline CDR1 is SGHKS and CDR2 YYEKEE (reference sequence). This CDR3 has 14 amino acids. Deletions cut 0 bases from V and 1 base from J, with 7 bases between. The CDR3: CASSLANGNTEAFF. CDR3 nucleotide sequence: TGTGCCAGCAGCTTGGCCAACGGGAACACTGAAGCTTTCTTT.